A selection of T cell receptor beta chains follows, all from one sample in a study of T cells in localized non-small cell lung cancer. The repertoire was sequenced with immunoSEQ multiplex PCR; TCRdb's copy has only in-frame clones and lacks some. The repertoire includes tens of thousands of clones, roughly 81% of them detected once, and approximately 13% sits in the top ten. Sequenced material: peripheral blood, taken before any cancer treatment. Source of these receptors: a female donor older than 55 with stage I lung adenocarcinoma. Both conserved end residues are part of each CDR3. A D gene is named only where the DNA matches it firmly. Clone size is not always given. Where it is, it says once, few, many or a class for expanded clones.

CDR3 protein	CDR3 DNA	clone size	D gene	V gene	J gene
CASSQVTSGGQETQYF	TGCGCCAGCAGCCAAGTGACTAGCGGGGGCCAAGAGACCCAGTACTTC	.	TRBD2	TRBV4-1	TRBJ2-5
CASSPTNGLAGNTIYF	TGCGCCAGCAGCCCGACTAATGGGTTAGCTGGAAACACCATATATTTT	.	.	TRBV4-1	TRBJ1-3
CASSVSGQTNTEAFF	TGTGCCAGCAGCGTATCAGGGCAGACCAACACTGAAGCTTTCTTT	.	.	TRBV9	TRBJ1-1
CASSTDRAGYTF	TGTGCCAGTAGTACCGACAGGGCCGGCTACACCTTC	.	TRBD1	TRBV19	TRBJ1-2
CSAPTGNTIYF	TGCAGTGCTCCGACAGGAAACACCATATATTTT	.	.	TRBV20-1	TRBJ1-3
CASSDYRGYEQYF	TGCGCCAGCAGCGACTACAGGGGCTACGAGCAGTACTTC	.	TRBD1	TRBV5-1	TRBJ2-7
CASSRQNTEAFF	TGTGCCAGCAGCCGGCAGAACACTGAAGCTTTCTTT	.	.	TRBV7-9	TRBJ1-1
CASSEAGARLFF	TGTGCCAGCAGTGAAGCCGGAGCGAGGCTGTTTTTT	few	.	TRBV6-1	TRBJ1-4
CASSQDNADEQFF	TGCGCCAGCAGCCAAGATAATGCCGATGAGCAGTTCTTC	.	.	TRBV4-1	TRBJ2-1
CASQGLARAKNIQYF	TGTGCCAGCCAGGGGCTAGCGCGAGCCAAAAACATTCAGTACTTC	few	.	TRBV28	TRBJ2-4
CASSLSGGGLNTEAFF	TGTGCCAGCAGTTTATCGGGCGGAGGACTGAACACTGAAGCTTTCTTT	.	.	TRBV27	TRBJ1-1
CASSQVQGGYTF	TGTGCCAGCAGCCAGGTTCAAGGGGGCTACACCTTC	.	.	TRBV5-4	TRBJ1-2
CASSLERVNQPQHF	TGTGCCAGCAGCTTAGAACGGGTAAATCAGCCCCAGCATTTT	.	.	TRBV7-8	TRBJ1-5
CASRSRDRVYEQYF	TGTGCCAGCAGGTCAAGGGACAGGGTCTACGAGCAGTACTTC	many	TRBD1	TRBV2	TRBJ2-7
CASSLGRVENTEAFF	TGTGCCAGCAGCTTAGGAAGGGTGGAGAACACTGAAGCTTTCTTT	few	.	TRBV7-9	TRBJ1-1
CASRRQGANEQFF	TGTGCCAGCAGGAGACAGGGGGCTAATGAGCAGTTCTTC	.	TRBD1	TRBV2	TRBJ2-1
CASSAFRTGGVYGYTF	TGTGCCAGCAGTGCCTTCAGGACAGGCGGGGTGTATGGCTACACCTTC	.	TRBD1	TRBV6-1	TRBJ1-2
CASSRWGQGNTEAFF	TGTGCCAGCTCACGCTGGGGACAGGGGAACACTGAAGCTTTCTTT	.	TRBD1	TRBV18	TRBJ1-1
CASSTLETGRTEAFF	TGTGCCAGTAGTACGCTTGAGACAGGAAGGACTGAAGCTTTCTTT	once	.	TRBV19	TRBJ1-1
CASSSRQGSYNEQFF	TGTGCCAGCAGCTCCCGACAGGGCTCCTACAATGAGCAGTTCTTC	once	TRBD1	TRBV7-2	TRBJ2-1
CASKQAYNEQFF	TGTGCCAGTAAGCAGGCCTACAATGAGCAGTTCTTC	.	.	TRBV19	TRBJ2-1
CASILQGAVGTQYF	TGTGCCAGCATCCTACAGGGGGCCGTGGGGACCCAGTACTTC	.	TRBD1	TRBV28	TRBJ2-5
CASSLAATSNYGYTF	TGCGCCAGCAGCTTGGCCGCGACCTCTAACTATGGCTACACCTTC	.	.	TRBV5-1	TRBJ1-2
CASSLDRDIGNTIYF	TGTGCCAGCAGCCTCGACAGGGACATAGGAAACACCATATATTTT	.	TRBD1	TRBV7-9	TRBJ1-3
CASSEVGYYEQYFLRGF	.	.	.	TRBV6-1	TRBJ2-7
CASSISTNTGELFF	TGTGCCAGTAGTATTTCTACGAACACCGGGGAGCTGTTTTTT	.	.	TRBV19	TRBJ2-2
CASSQDGDRSSYEQYF	TGCGCCAGCAGCCAAGATGGGGACAGGTCCTCCTACGAGCAGTACTTC	.	TRBD1	TRBV4-1	TRBJ2-7
CASSSGRGSYNEQFF	TGTGCCAGCAGTTCGGGGAGGGGCTCCTACAATGAGCAGTTCTTC	.	TRBD2	TRBV2	TRBJ2-1
CASSLSYRKHSGANVLTF	TGTGCCAGCAGTTTATCGTACAGGAAACACTCTGGGGCCAACGTCCTGACTTTC	.	.	TRBV27	TRBJ2-6
CASSPGQIDEKLFF	TGCGCCAGCAGCCCGGGACAAATTGATGAAAAACTGTTTTTT	.	.	TRBV5-1	TRBJ1-4
CSVEVGGTDTQYF	TGCAGCGTTGAAGTGGGAGGCACAGATACGCAGTATTTT	.	.	TRBV29-1	TRBJ2-3
CASSESMNTEAFF	TGCGCCAGCAGCGAAAGTATGAACACTGAAGCTTTCTTT	.	.	TRBV5-1	TRBJ1-1
CSARVNLNTEAFF	TGCAGCGCCCGAGTGAATTTGAACACTGAAGCTTTCTTT	.	.	TRBV29-1	TRBJ1-1
CASSIRRFNEKLFF	TGTGCCAGTAGTATTAGGAGATTTAATGAAAAACTGTTTTTT	.	.	TRBV19	TRBJ1-4
CASSLGIGYRDEQFF	TGCGCCAGCAGCTTGGGTATAGGGTATAGAGATGAGCAGTTCTTC	.	.	TRBV5-1	TRBJ2-1
CASSYFQGQQETQYF	TGTGCCAGCAGTTACTTCCAGGGCCAACAAGAGACCCAGTACTTC	once	.	TRBV6-6	TRBJ2-5
CASHRRGPTLMNTEAFF	TGTGCCAGTCATAGGAGGGGACCCACTCTCATGAACACTGAAGCTTTCTTT	.	.	TRBV19	TRBJ1-1